Each of the 15 T cell receptor beta chains below was sequenced from the same sample in a study of blood T cell repertoires in COVID-19. Only in-frame clones appear in the TCRdb table, and some are missing; sequencing was by immunoSEQ multiplex PCR. The sample lists roughly 160,000 clones, 84% seen once, with around 12% in the top ten. Sequencing input: PBMCs or T cells enriched from blood (not recorded which). The source is a man in his forties or fifties who had recovered from COVID-19.

The chain combines TRBV13 with TRBJ1-1, with TRBD1 matching over 10 bases. This CDR3 comprises 16 residues. V was clipped by 3 bases and J by 1 base; unmatched bases: 5. Germline CDR1 reads PRHDT; CDR2 reads FYEKMQ (reference sequence). The CDR3 sequence is CASSFRQGAWNTEAFF. CDR3 coding DNA: TGTGCCAGCAGCTTCCGACAGGGGGCATGGAACACTGAAGCTTTCTTT.

The genes are TRBV7-3 and TRBJ2-2; 11 bases are shared with TRBD1. With 5 bases clipped from V and 7 bases from J, the junction kept 6 bases outside the gene matches. The CDR3 runs 15 residues. Germline V gene sequence: CDR1 SGHTA, CDR2 FQGTGA. The CDR3 spells CASSRSGTGGGELFF. In nucleotides, the CDR3 is TGTGCCAGCAGCCGTTCTGGGACAGGGGGCGGGGAGCTGTTTTTT. Looking up the rest from reference TRBV7-3 and TRBJ2-2 gives the full variable domain: GAGVSQTPSNKVTEKGKYVELRCDPISGHTALYWYRQSLGQGPEFLIYFQGTGAADDSGLPNDRFFAVRPEGSVSTLKIQRTERGDSAVYLCASSRSGTGGGELFFGEGSRLTVL.

V gene TRBV27 combines with J gene TRBJ2-7; 9 bases map to TRBD2. The length of the CDR3 is 15 residues. CDR1 MNHEY and CDR2 SMNVEV come from the germline V gene (reference sequence). After removal of 2 bases from V and 2 bases from J, the junction contained 4 bases not matched to a gene. The CDR3, as DNA: TGTGCCAGCAGTTTAGCGGGGGGGAATACCTACGAGCAGTACTTC. It codes for CASSLAGGNTYEQYF.

The chain uses TRBV10-3 and TRBJ1-2; D is ambiguous. CDR3 length equals 15 residues. Germline lookup yields CDR1 ENHRY and CDR2 SYGVKD. Trimming removed 3 bases at V and 4 bases at J, with 15 bases between. The CDR3 coding sequence is TGTGCCATCAGTGAACTGGCAGGCGTTACCTATGGCTACACCTTC. Translated: CAISELAGVTYGYTF.

The chain carries TRBV3-1 (or the pseudogene TRBV3-2) and TRBJ2-5; 9 nucleotides align to TRBD2. J gave up 5 bases and V 1 base, and 11 bases lay outside the gene matches. CDR3 length: 17 residues. Germline assignment: CDR1 LGHDT and CDR2 YNNKEL (reference sequence). Written as DNA, the CDR3 is TGTGCCAGCAGCCAAGCAACCGGTAGCGGGGGATGGGAGACCCAGTACTTC. Translation: CASSQATGSGGWETQYF.

V is TRBV2 and J is TRBJ2-1, with 7 bases matching TRBD1. V was clipped by 7 bases and J by 4 bases; unmatched bases: 7. The CDR3 totals 14 residues. CDR1 SNHLY and CDR2 FYNNEI come from the germline V gene. Here the CDR3 reads CASTDRVGYNEQFF. For the CDR3, the DNA is TGTGCCAGCACCGACAGGGTTGGGTACAATGAGCAGTTCTTC.

The chain uses TRBV5-6 and TRBJ1-2; no definite D call. The germline CDR1 and CDR2 sequences are SGHDT and YYEEEE. The V and J ends lost 3 bases and 2 bases respectively, with 8 bases between them. The CDR3 is made up of 13 amino acids. The CDR3 DNA follows: TGTGCCAGCAGCTATAGCCGGAACTATGGCTACACCTTC. Encoded protein: CASSYSRNYGYTF. The whole variable domain, remainder taken from reference TRBV5-6 and TRBJ1-2, is DAGVTQSPTHLIKTRGQQVTLRCSPKSGHDTVSWYQQALGQGPQFIFQYYEEEERQRGNFPDRFSGHQFPNYSSELNVNALLLGDSALYLCASSYSRNYGYTFGSGTRLTVV.

This chain links TRBV7-2 with TRBJ1-3; no clear D. CDR1 and CDR2 (germline): SGHTA, FQGNSA. V was shortened by 3 bases and J by 2 bases, with 8 bases between the two germline ends. The CDR3 runs 14 residues. CDR3 sequence: CASSFEGPGNTIYF. The CDR3 DNA follows: TGTGCCAGCAGCTTTGAGGGCCCTGGAAACACCATATATTTT.

The chain employs TRBV6-5 and TRBJ2-7, with a possible D match to TRBD2 (6 bases). V was trimmed by 0 bases and J by 7 bases, leaving 13 bases between them. Germline V lookup: CDR1 MNHEY, CDR2 SVGAGI. The CDR3 totals 14 residues. The CDR3 DNA sequence: TGTGCCAGCAGTTACTCGGGACTGGGGGGAGAGCAGTACTTC. Its translation: CASSYSGLGGEQYF.

This chain connects TRBV6-4 to TRBJ2-7; TRBD2 is a possible D gene (7 bases). Deletions cut 5 bases from V and 3 bases from J, with 17 bases between. There are 15 residues in the CDR3. Per the germline V gene, CDR1 is MRHNA and CDR2 is SNTAGT. The CDR3 spells CASSREPGEGYEQYF. CDR3 sequence (DNA): TGTGCCAGCAGTCGGGAGCCAGGGGAGGGCTACGAGCAGTACTTC.

This chain uses TRBV7-2 with TRBJ1-1; no firm D call. V dropped 0 bases and J dropped 5 bases, with 7 bases sitting between them. CDR3 length: 13 residues. Germline assignment: CDR1 SGHTA and CDR2 FQGNSA. Here the CDR3 DNA reads TGTGCCAGCAGCTTAGCGGAGCAAACTGAAGCTTTCTTT. It codes for CASSLAEQTEAFF.

V usage is TRBV3-1 (or the pseudogene TRBV3-2) and J usage is TRBJ2-5; 8 positions match TRBD2. The CDR3 spans 16 residues. V gave up 3 bases and J gave up 2 bases; unmatched junction bases: 8. Germline lookup yields CDR1 LGHDT and CDR2 YNNKEL (reference sequence). In DNA, the CDR3 is TGTGCCAGCAGCCAGCGGATAGCGGGGAAACAAGAGACCCAGTACTTC. It specifies CASSQRIAGKQETQYF.

This clone has at least ten counts. V is TRBV4-2 and J is TRBJ2-1; TRBD1 matches at 9 bases. This CDR3 has 16 amino acids. Looked up from germline, CDR1 is LGHNA and CDR2 is YNFKEQ. The ends lost 0 bases at V and 7 bases at J; junction bases unmatched: 7. The CDR3 DNA reads as TGTGCCAGCAGCCAAGATGGACAGGGGAGCGGAAATGAGCAGTTCTTC. Its translation is CASSQDGQGSGNEQFF.

This rearrangement joins TRBV6-6 to TRBJ2-7, with 7 bases aligning to TRBD1. V shed 4 bases and J 0 bases; nucleotides not matched to a gene: 3. The CDR3 is made up of 14 amino acids. Per germline, CDR1 MNHNY and CDR2 SVGAGI (reference sequence). The CDR3 bases are TGTGCCAGCAGTTCAGGACAGGCCTCCTACGAGCAGTACTTC. Protein: CASSSGQASYEQYF.

This chain links TRBV19 with TRBJ1-5, with D perhaps TRBD1 (6 bases). Germline CDR1 is LNHDA and CDR2 is SQIVND (reference sequence). V dropped 10 bases and J dropped 0 bases, with 13 bases sitting between them. This CDR3 contains 14 residues. The CDR3 loop is CATTPTGSNQPQHF. CDR3 nucleotides: TGTGCCACGACACCGACAGGTAGCAATCAGCCCCAGCATTTT.